The present T cell receptor beta chain was sequenced within a study of Graves' ophthalmopathy and Graves' hyperthyroidism. Study-level results: Blood also harbored most expanded thyroid clonotypes above 0.001 frequency. Between ophthalmopathy and stable hyperthyroidism, a 13-signature model drew a separation with 87.88% sensitivity and approximately 77% specificity.

Participants with hyperthyroidism, aged 18 to 65, were newly diagnosed with under 2 months' duration. This CDR3 spans 15 amino acids. Per germline, CDR1 SGHVS and CDR2 FNYEAQ. Germline trimming cut 5 bases from V and 7 bases from J; bases unmatched to any gene: 8. This clonotype was found many times. The antigen is not known. The authors amplified TCR beta CDR3 regions, and they did so from RNA transcripts for repertoire sequencing. First-round RT-PCR used HTBI primers; second-round multiplex PCR followed. In TCRdb, the multiplex PCR reads were re-called with MiXCR into one record per CDR3 protein. This repertoire shows around 1,000,000 distinct CDR3 sequences, less than 45% found once; its top ten account for 8.5% to 14%.

This clonotype originated in an adult man with Graves' hyperthyroidism. J is TRBJ1-6 and V is TRBV7-6, with 7 bases lining up with TRBD1. Sample: peripheral blood or thyroid tissue (not recorded which). The CDR3 bases are TGTGCCAGCAGCCCGGCGGACAGGCCCAATTCACCCCTCCACTTT. Protein sequence: CASSPADRPNSPLHF.